The 21 T cell receptor beta chains listed next were all sequenced from one sample in a study of T cells in Graves' hyperthyroidism and ophthalmopathy. Amplified TCR beta CDR3 regions came from RNA transcripts. The HTBI primer set drove a first-round RT-PCR of the TCR CDR3. TCRdb reprocessed the multiplex PCR reads with MiXCR, giving one entry per CDR3 protein. The table lists hundreds of thousands of distinct CDR3 sequences, approximately 25% of them singletons. The sample consisted of blood. These receptors all stem from a woman in her twenties or thirties with Graves' ophthalmopathy.

This clonotype was seen ten or more times. The CDR3: CASSVVKQQTQYF. CDR3 bases: TGTGCCAGCAGCGTAGTTAAACAACAGACCCAGTACTTC. V is TRBV9 and J is TRBJ2-5, with D uncertain. This CDR3 contains 13 residues. Germline lookup yields CDR1 SGDLS and CDR2 YYNGEE. Deletions cut 0 bases from V and 6 bases from J, with 9 bases between.

This clonotype came up many times. The chain employs TRBV27 and TRBJ2-2, with a possible D match to TRBD1 (5 bases). The ends were cut back, 3 bases at V and 6 bases at J, with 8 bases in the middle. The CDR3 extends over 13 amino acids. Germline CDR1 and CDR2: MNHEY and SMNVEV (reference sequence). The CDR3 sequence is CASSFRVPGELFF. CDR3 bases: TGTGCCAGCAGTTTCAGGGTTCCCGGGGAGCTGTTTTTT.

This clonotype was recorded many times. This chain links TRBV27 with TRBJ1-2; no definite D call. CDR1 is MNHEY, CDR2 SMNVEV, per germline (reference sequence). The CDR3 spans 12 residues. The V and J ends lost 8 bases and 7 bases respectively, with 14 bases between them. The CDR3 DNA sequence: TGTGCCAGCTTGCCGCTGCGTGGTGGCTACACCTTC. Protein: CASLPLRGGYTF.

The rearrangement links TRBV9 to TRBJ2-5, with 7 bases that match TRBD2. CDR1 SGDLS and CDR2 YYNGEE come from the germline V gene. There are 15 residues in the CDR3. The J segment lost 5 bases and the V segment lost 3 bases, leaving 10 bases of the junction unmatched. Written as DNA, the CDR3 is TGTGCCAGCAGCGCCCATTTCCGGGGAGGGGAGACCCAGTACTTC. It specifies CASSAHFRGGETQYF.

In its sample, this clonotype was seen many times. The chain employs TRBV19 and TRBJ1-1; TRBD1 might be the D (5 bases). The V end lost 7 bases, the J end lost 5 bases, and 11 bases lay between the germline ends. Germline CDR1 and CDR2: LNHDA and SQIVND (reference sequence). The CDR3 consists of 12 residues. The CDR3 region has the DNA TGTGCCAGTAATACACCAGGGACTGAAGCTTTCTTT. Translated, it gives CASNTPGTEAFF.

The chain joins TRBV2 to TRBJ1-5, with TRBD1 identical over 12 bases. J was trimmed by 7 bases and V by 6 bases; bases with no gene match: 7. CDR1 is SNHLY, CDR2 FYNNEI, per germline. This CDR3 spans 15 amino acids. The CDR3 loop reads CASRSGQGAKQPQHF. The DNA of the CDR3 is TGTGCCAGCAGATCGGGACAGGGGGCGAAGCAGCCCCAGCATTTT.

The CDR3 spells CSVESQVSGNSSYEQYF. The CDR3 DNA follows: TGCAGCGTTGAATCGCAAGTTAGCGGGAACAGCTCCTACGAGCAGTACTTC. The rearrangement joins TRBV29-1 to TRBJ2-7; 8 bases match TRBD2. Per the germline V gene, CDR1 is SQVTM and CDR2 is ANQGSEA. The CDR3 has 17 residues. Losses at the gene ends were 2 bases for V and 0 bases for J; bases not matched to a gene: 12.

This chain joins TRBV30 and TRBJ2-3; perhaps TRBD1 as D (6 bases). Germline V gene data show CDR1 as GTSNPN and CDR2 as SVGIG (reference sequence). The CDR3 consists of 14 residues. V lost 8 bases and J lost 5, with 20 bases in between. The CDR3 bases are TGTGCCGGGACCGGAACAGGGCCCCAAGATACGCAGTATTTT. Protein product: CAGTGTGPQDTQYF.

This sequence joins TRBV7-2 and TRBJ1-5; 7 bases map to TRBD1. The CDR3 runs 14 residues. Trimming removed 3 bases from V and 7 bases from J; junction bases left unmatched: 6. The germline V gene encodes CDR1 SGHTA and CDR2 FQGNSA. Written as DNA, the CDR3 is TGTGCCAGCAGCTTTCAGGGGGTCAACCAGCCCCAGCATTTT. Residues: CASSFQGVNQPQHF.

This clonotype was counted ten times or more. V is TRBV29-1 and J is TRBJ2-4; D gene ambiguous. The length of the CDR3 is 13 residues. CDR1 SQVTM and CDR2 ANQGSEA come from the germline V gene. V gave up 2 bases and J gave up 8 bases, with 13 bases separating them. The CDR3 loop is CSVEISWGDIQYF. In nucleotides, the CDR3 is TGCAGCGTTGAAATAAGTTGGGGTGACATTCAGTACTTC.

This chain uses TRBV5-1 with TRBJ1-1; D might be TRBD1 (5 bases). The CDR3 loop spans 15 amino acids. Trimming stripped 0 bases from V and 1 base from J, with 10 bases between. Germline CDR1 reads SGHRS; CDR2 reads YFSETQ. The CDR3, as DNA: TGCGCCAGCAGCTTGGGGGGACTCCAGAACACTGAAGCTTTCTTT. Protein product: CASSLGGLQNTEAFF.

This clonotype came up many times. The CDR3 nucleotides read TGTGCCACCCTGACTAGCGGTAACACCGGGGAGCTGTTTTTT. This translates into CATLTSGNTGELFF. The chain joins TRBV6-2 or TRBV6-3 to TRBJ2-2, with 9 nucleotides matching TRBD2. CDR1 is MNHEY, CDR2 SVGEGT, per germline. The ends lost 10 bases at V and 2 bases at J; junction bases unmatched: 5. CDR3 length equals 14 residues.

This clonotype was seen more than once but under ten times. The rearrangement links TRBV20-1 to TRBJ1-2; D gene unclear. V shed 1 base and J shed 6 bases, with 15 bases lying between them. The CDR3 runs to 14 residues. From germline, CDR1 is DFQATT and CDR2 SNEGSKA (reference sequence). CDR3 in amino acids: CSARVILGLNGYTF. CDR3 sequence (DNA): TGCAGTGCTAGAGTCATACTGGGGTTGAATGGCTACACCTTC.

The table lists this clonotype with many counts. This sequence joins TRBV5-1 and TRBJ1-1; 10 bases map to TRBD1. This CDR3 region has 15 residues. Per the germline V gene, CDR1 is SGHRS and CDR2 is YFSETQ. V lost 4 bases to trimming and J lost 2 bases; unmatched junction nucleotides: 5. The DNA for the CDR3 is TGCGCCAGCAGCCCCTGGACAGGGGGAAACACTGAAGCTTTCTTT. Translating it yields CASSPWTGGNTEAFF. The full variable domain, with the rest looked up from reference TRBV5-1 and TRBJ1-1, is KAGVTQTPRYLIKTRGQQVTLSCSPISGHRSVSWYQQTPGQGLQFLFEYFSETQRNKGNFPGRFSGRQFSNSRSEMNVSTLELGDSALYLCASSPWTGGNTEAFFGQGTRLTVV.

Comments on this clonotype: No conserved phenylalanine or tryptophan is present at the end of the CDR3, so a read error is the likely explanation. DNA of the CDR3: TGTGCCAGCAGTGCCCTCAGGGACTTTAACTATGGCTACACCGTC. This translates into CASSALRDFNYGYTV. The rearrangement joins TRBV6-1 to TRBJ1-2; TRBD1 might be the D (5 bases). Germline lookup yields CDR1 MNHNS and CDR2 SASEGT. The CDR3 loop spans 15 amino acids. V lost 4 bases and J lost 1, with 13 bases in between.

The table lists this clonotype with many counts. The chain carries TRBV29-1 and TRBJ1-2; no reliable D call. This CDR3 is 12 amino acids long. V lost 3 bases, J lost 3 bases, and 8 bases lay in between. CDR1 is SQVTM and CDR2 is ANQGSEA in the germline V gene. The CDR3 is CSVEGSHYGYTF. CDR3 DNA: TGCAGCGTTGAGGGCAGTCACTATGGCTACACCTTC.

This clonotype was seen a single time. The DNA of the CDR3 is TGCAGTGCTGGGGGTGAGGAGGGAAAGACCCAGTACTTC. This encodes CSAGGEEGKTQYF. This chain connects TRBV20-1 to TRBJ2-5; weak D call: TRBD2 (6 bases). V gave up 5 bases and J gave up 6 bases, with 16 bases separating them. The CDR3 is 13 amino acids. Per the germline V gene, CDR1 is DFQATT and CDR2 is SNEGSKA (reference sequence).

The J gene is TRBJ2-7, the V gene TRBV6-1, with 10 bases fitting TRBD1. Trimming removed 6 bases from V and 5 bases from J; junction bases left unmatched: 10. The CDR3 has 15 residues. Per germline, CDR1 MNHNS and CDR2 SASEGT. The CDR3 sequence: CASRRPGQGYHEQYF. DNA for the CDR3: TGTGCCAGCAGACGACCGGGACAGGGGTACCACGAGCAGTACTTC.

In its sample, this clonotype was seen many times. The chain couples TRBV6-2 or TRBV6-3 to TRBJ1-1; D is unclear. The germline V gene encodes CDR1 MNHEY and CDR2 SVGEGT. Trimming took off 4 bases at V and 2 bases at J, with 8 bases between the two ends. This CDR3 is built from 13 residues. The CDR3 protein is CASSSAANTEAFF. CDR3 nucleotide sequence: TGTGCCAGCAGTTCGGCAGCAAACACTGAAGCTTTCTTT.

V and J are TRBV28 and TRBJ1-5, with D possibly matching TRBD1 (5 bases). The CDR3 extends over 14 amino acids. Trimming shortened V by 5 bases and J by 10 bases, and 18 bases separated the two germline ends. The V gene's germline CDR1 is MDHEN and CDR2 SYDVKM. This CDR3 reads CASSAPGPQVPQHF. The CDR3 DNA reads as TGTGCCAGCAGTGCCCCAGGGCCCCAGGTTCCCCAGCATTTT.

The V gene is TRBV20-1, the J gene TRBJ2-2, with D perhaps being TRBD1 or TRBD2 (5 bases each). The CDR3 covers 15 residues. Germline CDR1 and CDR2: DFQATT and SNEGSKA (reference sequence). The ends were cut back, 4 bases at V and 5 bases at J, with 17 bases in the middle. CDR3 in DNA: TGCAGTGCTAATGGTGTACTTGGGGGTACCGGGGAGCTGTTTTTT. Translating it yields CSANGVLGGTGELFF.